This T cell receptor beta chain was captured in a study of monozygotic twins with inflammatory bowel disease. Points from the study as a whole: What may have added variability to patient repertoires is that immunosuppressive treatments differed.

This CDR3 is built from 16 residues. Germline CDR1 and CDR2: LGHDT and YNNKEL (reference sequence). Making cDNA involved eight separate reactions per sample. TCRdb reprocessed the 5' RACE reads, keeping one entry per CDR3 protein, no DNA. Here the sample table reports approximately 400,000 distinct CDR3 sequences. About this clonotype: No antigen is known for it.

Sequencing was performed on blood. The chain links TRBV3-1 to TRBJ2-5; with no DNA, the TCRdb D assignment of TRBD1 cannot be verified. The TCR was taken from a human donor with ulcerative colitis or Crohn's disease, or a healthy co-twin of an affected twin (not recorded which). CDR3 protein: CASSQAARTGEETQYF.